The 23 T cell receptor beta chains presented below share a single source sample, sequenced in a study of PD-L1 blockade in urothelial cancer. The protocol was immunoSEQ multiplex PCR, while the TCRdb copy is restricted to in-frame clones and leaves out a portion. The sample holds about 100,000 clones, 70% to 85% seen once. The sample was PBMCs, taken around atezolizumab (anti-PD-L1) treatment. These receptors originate from a man aged 45 to 65 with urothelial cancer.

The chain is built from TRBV30 and TRBJ2-3; 9 positions agree with TRBD2. In germline, CDR1 is GTSNPN, CDR2 SVGIG (reference sequence). CDR3 length: 13 residues. V shed 4 bases, J shed 5 bases, and the junction held 4 bases outside the gene matches. DNA for the CDR3: TGTGCCTGGAATAGCGGGAGAGGAGATACGCAGTATTTT. Translated, it gives CAWNSGRGDTQYF.

The CDR3 reads CASSPRGMNTEAFF. The CDR3 DNA sequence: TGTGCCAGCAGCCCCAGGGGTATGAACACTGAAGCTTTCTTT. The chain recombines TRBV6-1 with TRBJ1-1; D possibly corresponds to TRBD1 (6 bases). The length of the CDR3 is 14 residues. CDR1 and CDR2 from the germline V gene are MNHNS and SASEGT. V lost 6 bases, J lost 0 bases, and 11 bases lay in between.

The J gene is TRBJ2-3, the V gene TRBV5-6, with D possibly TRBD2 on 6 matching bases. Germline CDR1 is SGHDT and CDR2 is YYEEEE. The CDR3 covers 16 residues. V was clipped by 1 base and J by 1 base, with 13 bases between them. CDR3: CASSLRSGSRTDTQYF. In nucleotides, the CDR3 is TGTGCCAGCAGCTTGAGGTCCGGGAGTCGCACAGATACGCAGTATTTT.

The chain's CDR3 is CASRTDTNNSPLHF. The CDR3 DNA reads as TGTGCCAGCAGGACGGACACCAATAATTCACCCCTCCACTTT. The chain is built from TRBV6-6 and TRBJ1-6; a weak D match, TRBD1 (5 bases). The CDR3 covers 14 residues. The V end lost 6 bases, the J end lost 5 bases, and 11 bases lay between the germline ends. Germline-derived CDR1 and CDR2 are MNHNY and SVGAGI (reference sequence).

The chain uses TRBV6-1 and TRBJ1-1; 8 bases fit TRBD1. Germline assignment: CDR1 MNHNS and CDR2 SASEGT. Unmatched junction bases numbered 18, after V lost 4 bases and J lost 5 bases. This CDR3 region has 18 residues. CDR3 in amino acids: CASSAEGQGSISGTEAFF. The CDR3 DNA follows: TGTGCCAGCAGTGCGGAAGGACAGGGATCGATCAGTGGAACTGAAGCTTTCTTT.

J is TRBJ1-3 and V is TRBV28; 7 bases match TRBD1. Unmatched junction bases numbered 6, after V lost 3 bases and J lost 4 bases. From germline, CDR1 is MDHEN and CDR2 SYDVKM. This CDR3 is built from 15 residues. The CDR3 nucleotides read TGTGCCAGCAGTTTCCTTTCGGGACAGGGAAACACCATATATTTT. Translation: CASSFLSGQGNTIYF.

V usage is TRBV6-1 and J usage is TRBJ2-3; tentative D call: TRBD2 (5 bases). This CDR3 comprises 13 residues. Trimming cost V 4 bases and J 4 bases, with 9 bases left between them. The germline V gene encodes CDR1 MNHNS and CDR2 SASEGT. The CDR3 loop is CASSVTRADTQYF. The CDR3 region has the DNA TGTGCCAGCAGTGTAACGCGGGCAGATACGCAGTATTTT.

The chain couples TRBV28 to TRBJ2-1, with 10 positions matching TRBD2. There are 17 residues in the CDR3. Per the germline V gene, CDR1 is MDHEN and CDR2 is SYDVKM. V shed 6 bases, J shed 2 bases, and the junction held 10 bases outside the gene matches. The CDR3 is CASRPWGAGGPYNEQFF. The CDR3 coding sequence is TGTGCCAGCAGGCCATGGGGAGCGGGAGGGCCCTACAATGAGCAGTTCTTC.

CDR3 amino acids: CAWSVQSNSPLHF. The CDR3 nucleotides read TGTGCCTGGAGTGTACAAAGTAATTCACCCCTCCACTTT. The chain combines TRBV30 with TRBJ1-6; D is unresolved. Germline-derived CDR1 and CDR2 are GTSNPN and SVGIG (reference sequence). The CDR3 is 13 amino acids. The ends were cut back, 0 bases at V and 6 bases at J, with 6 bases in the middle.

The genes are TRBV28 and TRBJ2-1; 13 bases fit TRBD2. V lost 5 bases, J lost 9 bases, and 10 bases stayed unmatched. Germline V gene lookup returns CDR1 MDHEN and CDR2 SYDVKM. This CDR3 spans 16 amino acids. CDR3 sequence (DNA): TGTGCCAGCAGTCTTACTGGACTAGCGGGAGTTGCTGAGCAGTTCTTC. It yields the protein CASSLTGLAGVAEQFF.

The chain combines TRBV18 with TRBJ1-2; TRBD1 matches 7 bases. Losses at the gene ends were 2 bases for V and 3 bases for J; bases not matched to a gene: 6. Germline V lookup: CDR1 KGHSH, CDR2 LQKENI. CDR3 length: 15 residues. The CDR3 DNA reads as TGTGCCAGCTCACCAAGGGGACAGAGTGACTATGGCTACACCTTC. It encodes CASSPRGQSDYGYTF. The variable domain in full, with the rest retrieved from reference TRBV18 and TRBJ1-2, is NAGVMQNPRHLVRRRGQEARLRCSPMKGHSHVYWYRQLPEEGLKFMVYLQKENIIDESGMPKERFSAEFPKEGPSILRIQQVVRGDSAAYFCASSPRGQSDYGYTFGSGTRLTVV.

The gene calls are TRBV19 and TRBJ1-5, with 7 nucleotides matching TRBD1. This CDR3 spans 13 amino acids. The trim removed 8 bases at V and 8 bases at J, leaving 9 bases unmatched. Germline V gene data show CDR1 as LNHDA and CDR2 as SQIVND (reference sequence). The CDR3 spells CASGYRGTKPQHF. The CDR3 DNA reads as TGTGCCAGTGGATACAGGGGTACTAAGCCCCAGCATTTT.

The chain is built from TRBV6-5 and TRBJ2-2; 7 positions agree with TRBD2. This CDR3 comprises 15 residues. Germline-derived CDR1 and CDR2 are MNHEY and SVGAGI. Unmatched junction bases numbered 9, after V lost 5 bases and J lost 6 bases. The CDR3 sequence: CASSLIWGGSGELFF. In DNA, the CDR3 is TGTGCCAGCAGTCTGATATGGGGGGGATCCGGGGAGCTGTTTTTT.

This clone was seen only a few times. The chain carries TRBV5-4 and TRBJ2-5, with 8 bases lining up with TRBD2. The CDR3 totals 14 residues. V dropped 4 bases and J dropped 5; count of bases not matched to a gene: 7. CDR1 and CDR2 (germline): SGHNT, YYREEE (reference sequence). The CDR3 region is CASSRAGVAETQYF. CDR3 DNA: TGTGCCAGCAGCCGAGCGGGAGTCGCGGAGACCCAGTACTTC. Variable domain in full (rest from reference TRBV5-4 and TRBJ2-5): ETGVTQSPTHLIKTRGQQVTLRCSSQSGHNTVSWYQQALGQGPQFIFQYYREEENGRGNFPPRFSGLQFPNYSSELNVNALELDDSALYLCASSRAGVAETQYFGPGTRLLVL.

The rearrangement uses TRBV27 and TRBJ2-2; a weak D match, TRBD2 (6 bases). Germline CDR1 and CDR2: MNHEY and SMNVEV (reference sequence). Trimming pared 5 bases from V and 2 bases from J, leaving 12 bases between. The CDR3 extends over 15 amino acids. CDR3 in amino acids: CASSLSGPNTGELFF. The CDR3 coding sequence is TGTGCCAGCAGTCTAAGCGGGCCTAACACCGGGGAGCTGTTTTTT.

The V gene is TRBV4-1, the J gene TRBJ2-5; the D gene is possibly TRBD2 (6 bases). Trimming left V 0 bases short and J 7 bases short, with 12 bases between. The germline CDR1 and CDR2 sequences are MGHRA and YSYEKL. This CDR3 is 14 amino acids long. CDR3 sequence reads: CASSQESGVATQYF. The CDR3 DNA reads as TGCGCCAGCAGCCAAGAATCGGGGGTTGCGACCCAGTACTTC.

The chain has TRBV28 and TRBJ1-5, with TRBD1 as a possible D gene (5 bases). This CDR3 has 14 amino acids. CDR1 and CDR2 (germline): MDHEN, SYDVKM. V dropped 8 bases and J dropped 4 bases, with 15 bases sitting between them. The CDR3 loop reads CASSQGSGNQPQHF. The CDR3 region has the DNA TGTGCCAGCTCGCAGGGTAGCGGGAATCAGCCCCAGCATTTT.

The V and J genes are TRBV25-1 and TRBJ2-3; TRBD2 might be the D (5 bases). Trimming took 0 bases from V and 2 from J, leaving 12 bases between them. In germline, CDR1 is MGHDK, CDR2 SYGVNS. The CDR3 consists of 16 residues. CDR3 sequence reads: CASSEYAGPSTDTQYF. Here the CDR3 DNA reads TGTGCCAGCAGTGAATATGCGGGCCCTTCCACAGATACGCAGTATTTT.

V usage is TRBV7-6 and J usage is TRBJ2-5, with D uncertain. Germline values: CDR1 SGHVS, CDR2 FNYEAQ. The CDR3 is 15 amino acids. The V end lost 2 bases, the J end lost 1 base, and 11 bases lay between the germline ends. DNA for the CDR3: TGTGCCAGCAGCTTATTGACTGAAGGCCAAGAGACCCAGTACTTC. This gives the protein CASSLLTEGQETQYF.

The chain has TRBV30 and TRBJ1-2; TRBD1 agrees at 8 bases. This CDR3 is 11 amino acids long. After removal of 7 bases from V and 7 bases from J, the junction contained 5 bases not matched to a gene. Germline assignment: CDR1 GTSNPN and CDR2 SVGIG (reference sequence). The CDR3 region has the DNA TGTGCCTTTTACAGGGGGATTGGCTACACCTTC. It is translated as CAFYRGIGYTF.

The chain couples TRBV6-5 to TRBJ2-7, with a tentative D call TRBD1 (5 bases). This CDR3 has 14 residues. Germline loops: CDR1 MNHEY, CDR2 SVGAGI. V was shortened by 5 bases and J by 0 bases, with 11 bases between the two germline ends. This chain's CDR3 is CASSPPDSSYEQYF. The CDR3 DNA is TGTGCCAGCAGTCCACCCGACAGCTCCTACGAGCAGTACTTC.

This chain links TRBV13 with TRBJ2-5, with 10 nucleotides matching TRBD2. The V segment lost 0 bases and the J segment 5 bases; nucleotides outside the gene matches: 3. This CDR3 has 15 amino acids. Germline CDR1 and CDR2: PRHDT and FYEKMQ (reference sequence). The CDR3 is CASSLGTSGTETQYF. CDR3 in DNA: TGTGCCAGCAGCTTAGGCACTAGCGGGACTGAGACCCAGTACTTC.

This chain uses TRBV2 with TRBJ2-7; possibly TRBD1 for D (5 bases). The CDR3 loop spans 11 amino acids. The V end was cut by 10 bases, the J end by 1 base, with 8 bases between. CDR1 and CDR2 (germline): SNHLY, FYNNEI. This chain's CDR3 is CATGQSYEQYF. The CDR3 DNA is TGTGCCACTGGACAATCCTACGAGCAGTACTTC.